This entry lists 24 T cell receptor beta chains sequenced from one sample in a study of blood T cell repertoires in COVID-19. Profiled with immunoSEQ multiplex PCR; TCRdb holds only in-frame clones, not every one. Among about 190,000 clones, around 80% were seen once, and the ten largest hold around 12%. Sequencing was done on a sample of peripheral blood. These receptors originate from a woman in her 50s with acute or convalescent COVID-19.

The rearrangement links TRBV5-1 to TRBJ2-3; 7 bases are a match to TRBD2. The CDR3 sequence is 17 residues long. From germline, CDR1 is SGHRS and CDR2 YFSETQ. J gave up 0 bases and V 0 bases, and 7 bases lay outside the gene matches. This chain's CDR3 is CASSLAPSGASTDTQYF. CDR3 in DNA: TGCGCCAGCAGCTTGGCCCCTAGCGGAGCTAGCACAGATACGCAGTATTTT. Supplemented by reference TRBV5-1 and TRBJ2-3, the full variable domain reads KAGVTQTPRYLIKTRGQQVTLSCSPISGHRSVSWYQQTPGQGLQFLFEYFSETQRNKGNFPGRFSGRQFSNSRSEMNVSTLELGDSALYLCASSLAPSGASTDTQYFGPGTRLTVL.

This chain uses TRBV2 with TRBJ1-5, with D possibly TRBD1 on 6 matching bases. CDR1 SNHLY and CDR2 FYNNEI come from the germline V gene. The V end lost 2 bases, the J end lost 7 bases, and 24 bases lay between the germline ends. The CDR3 is 18 residues long. In nucleotides, the CDR3 is TGTGCCAGCAGTGAACAGGGCCCAGGGGTCCTGGTGGGACAGCCCCAGCATTTT. Its translation: CASSEQGPGVLVGQPQHF.

This chain links TRBV7-2 with TRBJ2-2, with 13 bases fitting TRBD2. The V and J ends lost 5 bases and 4 bases, in that order; junction bases with no gene match: 4. Germline CDR1 is SGHTA and CDR2 is FQGNSA. The CDR3 runs 16 residues. The CDR3 DNA reads TGTGCCAGCAGCAAAACTAGCGGGGGGGCCACCGGGGAGCTGTTTTTT. This encodes CASSKTSGGATGELFF.

The chain recombines TRBV7-2 with TRBJ2-2; D call uncertain. V was pared by 2 bases and J by 1 base, with 5 bases between. The CDR3 runs 14 residues. From germline, CDR1 is SGHTA and CDR2 FQGNSA. CDR3 DNA sequence: TGTGCCAGCAGCTTAAATAGGAACACCGGGGAGCTGTTTTTT. This codes for CASSLNRNTGELFF.

The chain recombines TRBV29-1 with TRBJ2-3; 7 nucleotides line up with TRBD2. The CDR3 is 14 amino acids. The ends lost 7 bases at V and 4 bases at J; junction bases unmatched: 11. Germline CDR1 reads SQVTM; CDR2 reads ANQGSEA. Written as DNA, the CDR3 is TGCAGCGGAACCTACTCGGGAGGATCAGATACGCAGTATTTT. Amino acids: CSGTYSGGSDTQYF.

The chain joins TRBV2 to TRBJ2-7, with TRBD2 matching over 9 bases. The CDR3 consists of 15 residues. The trim removed 2 bases at V and 4 bases at J, leaving 6 bases unmatched. Germline CDR1 and CDR2: SNHLY and FYNNEI. The CDR3 region is CASSERLAGKYEQYF. In nucleotides, the CDR3 is TGTGCCAGCAGTGAACGGCTAGCGGGGAAATACGAGCAGTACTTC.

V is TRBV2 and J is TRBJ1-2; 10 bases match TRBD1. The CDR3 is made up of 14 amino acids. Trimming took 8 bases from V and 4 from J; bases not matched to a gene: 7. Germline V gene lookup returns CDR1 SNHLY and CDR2 FYNNEI. The CDR3 DNA reads as TGTGCCAGCGGTAGACGGACAGGGGGCTATGGCTACACCTTC. Its protein is CASGRRTGGYGYTF.

CDR3 region: CASSWGLAGFETQYF. Here the CDR3 DNA reads TGTGCCAGCAGCTGGGGACTAGCGGGATTTGAGACCCAGTACTTC. The chain is built from TRBV3-1 (or the pseudogene TRBV3-2) and TRBJ2-5; 13 nucleotides line up with TRBD2. This CDR3 is 15 amino acids long. The germline V gene has CDR1 LGHDT and CDR2 YNNKEL (reference sequence). Losses at the gene ends were 5 bases for V and 5 bases for J; bases not matched to a gene: 5.

In nucleotides, the CDR3 is TGTGCCAGCAGCTTGAGGGACAGGGGTCATGGCTACACCTTC. It is translated as CASSLRDRGHGYTF. This chain connects TRBV11-2 to TRBJ1-2, with 10 positions matching TRBD1. This CDR3 contains 14 residues. V lost 3 bases, J lost 6 bases, and 4 bases stayed unmatched. Germline V CDR1 and CDR2: SGHAT, FQNNGV.

The gene calls are TRBV7-2 and TRBJ2-5; possibly TRBD1 for D (5 bases). CDR3 length equals 13 residues. Germline V gene data show CDR1 as SGHTA and CDR2 as FQGNSA. V lost 5 bases and J 2 bases, leaving 9 bases between the germline ends. This CDR3 reads CASSPSGQETQYF. CDR3 sequence (DNA): TGTGCCAGCAGCCCTTCAGGGCAAGAGACCCAGTACTTC.

This chain uses TRBV28 with TRBJ1-5; D ambiguous. The CDR3 is 14 amino acids. Trimming removed 4 bases at V and 0 bases at J, with 7 bases between. CDR1 MDHEN and CDR2 SYDVKM come from the germline V gene. CDR3 sequence: CASSYGDSNQPQHF. CDR3 sequence (DNA): TGTGCCAGCAGTTACGGGGATAGCAATCAGCCCCAGCATTTT.

The V call is TRBV30, the J call TRBJ1-5; D is ambiguous. Germline V gene lookup returns CDR1 GTSNPN and CDR2 SVGIG (reference sequence). The V end was cut by 0 bases, the J end by 0 bases, with 9 bases between. The CDR3 has 15 amino acids. CDR3 DNA: TGTGCCTGGAGTGTTTCAGCGAGTAGCAATCAGCCCCAGCATTTT. It codes for CAWSVSASSNQPQHF.

The V and J genes are TRBV6-5 and TRBJ1-4; the D is unclear. CDR3 length: 13 amino acids. Germline loops: CDR1 MNHEY, CDR2 SVGAGI. The V end lost 6 bases, the J end lost 8 bases, and 13 bases lay between the germline ends. The CDR3 DNA reads TGTGCCAGCAGAGACGGAAGGGAGGAAAAACTGTTTTTT. It yields the protein CASRDGREEKLFF.

This clone was seen more than once but under ten times. The chain uses TRBV7-9 and TRBJ2-1, with 8 bases matching TRBD2. The germline V gene has CDR1 SEHNR and CDR2 FQNEAQ (reference sequence). CDR3 size: 12 residues. V shed 6 bases and J 14 bases; nucleotides not matched to a gene: 9. Here the CDR3 DNA reads TGTGCCAGCAGTCTCCTCTCACTAGCGGAGTTCTTC. Protein sequence: CASSLLSLAEFF.

The V and J genes are TRBV10-2 and TRBJ2-2; a possible D gene is TRBD1 (6 bases). CDR3 size: 14 residues. CDR1 and CDR2 from the germline V gene are WSHSY and SAAADI. V lost 2 bases and J lost 5, with 9 bases in between. The CDR3 sequence: CASSEPQGTGELFF. DNA of the CDR3: TGCGCCAGCAGTGAGCCCCAGGGGACCGGGGAGCTGTTTTTT.

J is TRBJ2-7 and V is TRBV28; the D gene is possibly TRBD2 (6 bases). The CDR3 is 16 amino acids. The germline V gene encodes CDR1 MDHEN and CDR2 SYDVKM. V was cut by 3 bases and J by 4 bases, with 19 bases left in between. CDR3 protein: CASSLGVQGLRYEQYF. The CDR3 nucleotides read TGTGCCAGCAGTTTGGGGGTTCAGGGACTCCGGTACGAGCAGTACTTC.

The chain couples TRBV30 to TRBJ2-1; TRBD2 is a possible D gene (6 bases). The CDR3 has 14 amino acids. Germline V gene lookup returns CDR1 GTSNPN and CDR2 SVGIG (reference sequence). V lost 3 bases, J lost 4 bases, and 13 bases lay in between. The CDR3 nucleotides read TGTGCCTGGAGGGACTACGGGATATACAATGAGCAGTTCTTC. This gives the protein CAWRDYGIYNEQFF. The full variable domain, in which reference TRBV30 and TRBJ2-1 provide the parts outside the CDR3, is SQTIHQWPATLVQPVGSPLSLECTVEGTSNPNLYWYRQAAGRGLQLLFYSVGIGQISSEVPQNLSASRPQDRQFILSSKKLLLSDSGFYLCAWRDYGIYNEQFFGPGTRLTVL.

V usage is TRBV7-2 and J usage is TRBJ2-7; no clear D gene. The V end lost 2 bases, the J end lost 2 bases, and 7 bases lay between the germline ends. The CDR3 loop spans 13 amino acids. Germline CDR1 and CDR2: SGHTA and FQGNSA. This chain's CDR3 is CASSLSRTYEQYF. CDR3 in DNA: TGTGCCAGCAGCTTAAGCAGGACCTACGAGCAGTACTTC.

This chain uses TRBV5-1 with TRBJ2-7; possibly TRBD1 for D (5 bases). This CDR3 has 13 amino acids. V dropped 3 bases and J dropped 6 bases, with 13 bases sitting between them. Germline CDR1 reads SGHRS; CDR2 reads YFSETQ. The CDR3 nucleotides are TGCGCCAGCAGCTCTGCAGGGCCCTTCGAGCAGTACTTC. Its translation: CASSSAGPFEQYF.

The chain couples TRBV11-3 to TRBJ2-2; 7 positions agree with TRBD1. Germline CDR1 reads SGHNT; CDR2 reads YENEEA. This CDR3 has 15 amino acids. Trimming cost V 4 bases and J 5 bases; bases outside gene matches: 7. The CDR3 loop reads CASSYTGARTGELFF. The CDR3 DNA sequence: TGTGCCAGCAGCTACACAGGGGCGCGGACCGGGGAGCTGTTTTTT.

This chain links TRBV19 with TRBJ1-2; D gene uncertain. The V end was cut by 3 bases, the J end by 1 base, with 6 bases between. CDR3 size: 13 residues. Per germline, CDR1 LNHDA and CDR2 SQIVND (reference sequence). DNA of the CDR3: TGTGCCAGTAGTATTGCAGATAACTATGGCTACACCTTC. It specifies CASSIADNYGYTF.

For this clone: This sample includes further DNA sequences coding for the same CDR3. This sequence joins TRBV19 and TRBJ2-7; 7 bases map to TRBD1. There are 14 residues in the CDR3. Germline-derived CDR1 and CDR2 are LNHDA and SQIVND (reference sequence). Trimming took 1 base from V and 7 from J; bases not matched to a gene: 7. The CDR3 DNA reads as TGTGCCAGTAGTATAGGACAGGGTGTCGGTGAGCAGTACTTC. Its protein is CASSIGQGVGEQYF. The variable domain in full, with the rest retrieved from reference TRBV19 and TRBJ2-7, is DGGITQSPKYLFRKEGQNVTLSCEQNLNHDAMYWYRQDPGQGLRLIYYSQIVNDFQKGDIAEGYSVSREKKESFPLTVTSAQKNPTAFYLCASSIGQGVGEQYFGPGTRLTVT.

The chain couples TRBV28 to TRBJ2-1, with 12 bases fitting TRBD2. CDR1 MDHEN and CDR2 SYDVKM come from the germline V gene. This CDR3 has 17 residues. The ends lost 3 bases at V and 6 bases at J; junction bases unmatched: 9. CDR3 loop: CASSFQLGLAGTNEQFF. The CDR3 nucleotides read TGTGCCAGCAGTTTCCAGCTAGGACTAGCGGGAACCAATGAGCAGTTCTTC. Combining the CDR3 with reference TRBV28 and TRBJ2-1 gives the whole variable domain DVKVTQSSRYLVKRTGEKVFLECVQDMDHENMFWYRQDPGLGLRLIYFSYDVKMKEKGDIPEGYSVSREKKERFSLILESASTNQTSMYLCASSFQLGLAGTNEQFFGPGTRLTVL.

The chain carries TRBV9 and TRBJ2-2; 9 nucleotides agree with TRBD1. Per the germline V gene, CDR1 is SGDLS and CDR2 is YYNGEE. This CDR3 contains 15 residues. Unmatched junction bases numbered 6, after V lost 5 bases and J lost 4 bases. The CDR3 coding sequence is TGTGCCAGCAGTGCACAGGGGGCAGGCACCGGGGAGCTGTTTTTT. Its translation is CASSAQGAGTGELFF.